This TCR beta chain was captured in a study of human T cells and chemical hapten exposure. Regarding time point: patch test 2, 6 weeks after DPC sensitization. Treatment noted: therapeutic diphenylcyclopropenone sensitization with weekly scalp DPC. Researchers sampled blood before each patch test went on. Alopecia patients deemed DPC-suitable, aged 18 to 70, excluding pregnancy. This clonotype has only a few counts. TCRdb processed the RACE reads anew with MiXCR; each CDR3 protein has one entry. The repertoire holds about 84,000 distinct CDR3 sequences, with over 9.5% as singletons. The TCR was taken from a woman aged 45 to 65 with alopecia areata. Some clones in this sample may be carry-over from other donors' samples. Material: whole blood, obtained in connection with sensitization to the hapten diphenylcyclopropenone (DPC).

In DNA, the CDR3 is TGTGCCAGTTCAGGGGGCAATGAGCAGTTCTTC. This sequence encodes CASSGGNEQFF. The rearrangement links TRBV18 to TRBJ2-1; 7 positions match TRBD1. Per germline, CDR1 KGHSH and CDR2 LQKENI. The V gene end was trimmed by 9 bases and the J gene end by 6 bases; junction bases not matched to a gene: 2. The length of the CDR3 is 11 residues.